Below, 22 T cell receptor beta chains from the same sample are listed, as sequenced in a study of blood T cells in healthy people across ages (dated by TCRdb to 2015 to 2017). The library relied on 5' RACE. Instrument used: Illumina HiSeq 2500. The second PCR ran for roughly 6 to 11 cycles and used a J-beta primer mix along with a sample-barcoded 5' primer. The public reads were run again by TCRdb, first through fastp at Q25 and then through MiXCR, and only productive beta chains were kept. Entries that share a CDR3 protein sequence are merged under the most common genes and DNA. Here the sample has hundreds of thousands of distinct CDR3 sequences; about 42% occur a single time. Jointly, the top ten make up roughly 18% of the sample. What was sequenced was blood. The receptors were gathered from a man between 60 and 70 years old in good health.

The chain combines TRBV6-2 or TRBV6-3 with TRBJ1-5, with D uncertain. Trimming took off 2 bases at V and 5 bases at J, with 13 bases between the two ends. The CDR3 is 15 amino acids. In germline, CDR1 is MNHEY, CDR2 SVGEGT. CDR3 region: CASSYDAGSYQPQHF. The CDR3 DNA reads TGTGCCAGCAGTTACGACGCCGGGAGCTATCAGCCCCAGCATTTT.

This rearrangement joins TRBV6-6 to TRBJ2-3; maybe TRBD2 (6 bases). The CDR3 length is 14 residues. CDR1 is MNHNY and CDR2 is SVGAGI in the germline V gene (reference sequence). Deletions cut 4 bases from V and 7 bases from J, with 15 bases between. The CDR3, as DNA: TGTGCCAGCAGTTCCGGGGGATCATGGTATACGCAGTATTTT. It codes for CASSSGGSWYTQYF.

This chain connects TRBV20-1 to TRBJ1-6; D not certain. This CDR3 region has 12 residues. Germline V gene lookup returns CDR1 DFQATT and CDR2 SNEGSKA (reference sequence). Trimming took 3 bases from V and 7 from J, leaving 7 bases between them. CDR3 amino acids: CSASPGNSPLHF. The CDR3 bases are TGCAGTGCTAGTCCCGGGAATTCACCCCTCCACTTT.

The table lists this clonotype with a count of one. Germline and junction disagree at one end, which may indicate a read error. The CDR3 sequence is CASSQVKRGGYNKQFF. DNA for the CDR3: TGTGCCAGCAGCCAAGTCAAGCGGGGGGGCTACAATAAGCAGTTCTTC. The gene calls are TRBV14 and TRBJ2-1; 10 bases fit TRBD2. CDR1 SGHDN and CDR2 FVKESK come from the germline V gene. This CDR3 has 16 amino acids.

The rearrangement uses TRBV14 and TRBJ2-7, with a tentative D call TRBD2 (6 bases). Trimming removed 0 bases at V and 2 bases at J, with 8 bases between. CDR1 SGHDN and CDR2 FVKESK come from the germline V gene. This CDR3 has 14 amino acids. This CDR3 reads CASSQELAAYEQYF. As DNA, the CDR3 is TGTGCCAGCAGCCAAGAATTAGCGGCCTACGAGCAGTACTTC.

The CDR3 bases are TGCAGTGCTACCGGGACTAGCACCTCCACAGATACGCAGTATTTT. It translates to CSATGTSTSTDTQYF. This chain links TRBV20-1 with TRBJ2-3; 9 bases are shared with TRBD2. Germline CDR1 DFQATT, CDR2 SNEGSKA (reference sequence). Losses at the gene ends were 4 bases for V and 2 bases for J; bases not matched to a gene: 7. This CDR3 has 15 amino acids.

This rearrangement joins TRBV3-1 to TRBJ1-1; D is undetermined. V was shortened by 0 bases and J by 7 bases, with 12 bases between the two germline ends. CDR1 is LGHDT and CDR2 is YNNKEL in the germline V gene (reference sequence). The CDR3 runs to 14 residues. The CDR3 reads CASSQEATVFEAFF. In DNA, the CDR3 is TGTGCCAGCAGCCAAGAGGCTACCGTATTTGAAGCTTTCTTT.

This clonotype was found a few times. V gene TRBV6-5 combines with J gene TRBJ1-2; no reliable D call. Germline CDR1 is MNHEY and CDR2 is SVGAGI. The CDR3 is made up of 15 amino acids. Trimming left V 8 bases short and J 0 bases short, with 16 bases between. The CDR3 spells CASSPGISANYGYTF. The CDR3 coding sequence is TGTGCCAGCTCCCCCGGGATTTCAGCTAACTATGGCTACACCTTC.

The genes are TRBV10-3 and TRBJ2-1; 13 bases agree with TRBD2. The ends lost 8 bases at V and 8 bases at J; junction bases unmatched: 9. Germline CDR1 and CDR2: ENHRY and SYGVKD. The CDR3 consists of 15 residues. The CDR3 nucleotides read TGTGCCATCTCTACTAGCGGGGGGGGCGTATATGAGCAGTTCTTC. Protein: CAISTSGGGVYEQFF.

The chain employs TRBV3-1 and TRBJ1-6, with 7 positions matching TRBD1. The CDR3 consists of 14 residues. Germline V lookup: CDR1 LGHDT, CDR2 YNNKEL (reference sequence). V gave up 4 bases and J gave up 9 bases; unmatched junction bases: 6. CDR3 nucleotides: TGTGCCAGCAGCCCGCGACAGGGCGGTTCACCCCTCCACTTT. Amino acid sequence: CASSPRQGGSPLHF.

The rearrangement uses TRBV20-1 and TRBJ1-2, with D possibly TRBD1 on 6 matching bases. V was trimmed by 7 bases and J by 0 bases, leaving 18 bases between them. Germline lookup yields CDR1 DFQATT and CDR2 SNEGSKA (reference sequence). The CDR3 loop spans 15 amino acids. The CDR3 nucleotides read TGCAGTGAGGAAACTAGACAGGCCCCTAACTATGGCTACACCTTC. It encodes CSEETRQAPNYGYTF.

J is TRBJ2-2 and V is TRBV5-1, with D possibly TRBD1 on 6 matching bases. The CDR3 extends over 16 amino acids. CDR1 and CDR2 from the germline V gene are SGHRS and YFSETQ. V lost 5 bases to trimming and J lost 0 bases, with 14 bases between them. The CDR3 is CASSRSGQPNTGELFF. CDR3 DNA: TGCGCCAGCAGTCGGAGCGGACAGCCGAACACCGGGGAGCTGTTTTTT. The whole variable domain, filled in from reference TRBV5-1 and TRBJ2-2, reads KAGVTQTPRYLIKTRGQQVTLSCSPISGHRSVSWYQQTPGQGLQFLFEYFSETQRNKGNFPGRFSGRQFSNSRSEMNVSTLELGDSALYLCASSRSGQPNTGELFFGEGSRLTVL.

In this sample, this clonotype turned up a few times. The chain carries TRBV9 and TRBJ2-5; D may be TRBD2 (5 bases). Germline V gene data show CDR1 as SGDLS and CDR2 as YYNGEE. This CDR3 is 15 amino acids long. Trimming shortened V by 3 bases and J by 0 bases, and 12 bases separated the two germline ends. The CDR3 region is CASSGDMDYQETQYF. CDR3 nucleotides: TGTGCCAGCAGCGGTGACATGGACTACCAAGAGACCCAGTACTTC.

The chain has TRBV7-9 and TRBJ2-6, with no clear D. Per germline, CDR1 SEHNR and CDR2 FQNEAQ (reference sequence). V lost 0 bases to trimming and J lost 1 base, with 10 bases between them. The CDR3 has 17 residues. The CDR3 sequence: CASSLAIGRSGANVLTF. The CDR3 region has the DNA TGTGCCAGCAGCTTAGCGATCGGAAGGTCTGGGGCCAACGTCCTGACTTTC.

The V and J genes are TRBV7-6 and TRBJ2-7, with no clear D. There are 12 residues in the CDR3. V was shortened by 1 base and J by 5 bases, with 6 bases between the two germline ends. CDR1 SGHVS and CDR2 FNYEAQ come from the germline V gene. CDR3 sequence reads: CASSLGPHEQYF. As DNA, the CDR3 is TGTGCCAGCAGCTTAGGTCCCCACGAGCAGTACTTC.

This clonotype turned up a few times. V gene TRBV20-1 combines with J gene TRBJ1-2, with D maybe TRBD1 (5 bases). V was cut by 4 bases and J by 4 bases, with 10 bases left in between. The CDR3 extends over 12 amino acids. Germline lookup yields CDR1 DFQATT and CDR2 SNEGSKA (reference sequence). The CDR3 DNA reads TGCAGTGCTATGGGACGGCCCTATGGCTACACCTTC. This gives the protein CSAMGRPYGYTF.

The genes are TRBV20-1 and TRBJ1-5; D is uncertain. CDR3 length: 13 amino acids. V dropped 1 base and J dropped 3 bases, with 7 bases sitting between them. Germline CDR1 reads DFQATT; CDR2 reads SNEGSKA (reference sequence). In DNA, the CDR3 is TGCAGTGCTAGAGCACTCCTCAATCAGCCCCAGCATTTT. Translated, it gives CSARALLNQPQHF.

The rearrangement joins TRBV28 to TRBJ2-4, with TRBD1 as a possible D gene (6 bases). The CDR3 totals 16 residues. Germline assignment: CDR1 MDHEN and CDR2 SYDVKM. V was trimmed by 2 bases and J by 0 bases, leaving 11 bases between them. CDR3 coding DNA: TGTGCCAGCAGTTTACCCGGACAGCTAGCCAAAAACATTCAGTACTTC. It yields the protein CASSLPGQLAKNIQYF.

Notes on this clonotype: Given the absence of the conserved phenylalanine or tryptophan at the CDR3 end, a read error is likely. The chain uses TRBV6-5 and TRBJ1-3; D ambiguous. The CDR3 is made up of 15 amino acids. The germline V gene has CDR1 MNHEY and CDR2 SVGAGI. Trimming cost V 2 bases and J 0 bases, with 8 bases left between them. CDR3 in amino acids: CASSYSRNSGNTIYS. Written as DNA, the CDR3 is TGTGCCAGCAGTTACAGCAGGAACTCTGGAAACACCATATATTCT.

The chain couples TRBV25-1 to TRBJ1-4; D not resolved. V lost 0 bases, J lost 8 bases, and 19 bases lay in between. This CDR3 contains 17 residues. The V gene's germline CDR1 is MGHDK and CDR2 SYGVNS. Written as DNA, the CDR3 is TGTGCCAGCAGTGAATACCTCCGGGGTCGCCGGGAAGAAAAACTGTTTTTT. Protein sequence: CASSEYLRGRREEKLFF.

Only a few counts were recorded for this clonotype. The chain couples TRBV12-3 or TRBV12-4 to TRBJ2-3; 8 positions match TRBD2. The CDR3 consists of 14 residues. Germline trimming cut 5 bases from V and 6 bases from J; bases unmatched to any gene: 7. This CDR3 is CASSKSGGGDTQYF. CDR3 nucleotide sequence: TGTGCCAGCAGTAAGAGCGGGGGCGGGGATACGCAGTATTTT.

In its sample, this clonotype was seen a few times. J is TRBJ2-5 and V is TRBV28; D not resolved. Matching the DNA end better, TRBJ2-7 makes the J call doubtful. This CDR3 has 14 amino acids. Germline V gene sequence: CDR1 MDHEN, CDR2 SYDVKM. In DNA, the CDR3 is TGTGCCAGCAGGTTGCCGTCTGCCGTGGGCGAGCAGTACTTC. The encoded protein is CASRLPSAVGEQYF.